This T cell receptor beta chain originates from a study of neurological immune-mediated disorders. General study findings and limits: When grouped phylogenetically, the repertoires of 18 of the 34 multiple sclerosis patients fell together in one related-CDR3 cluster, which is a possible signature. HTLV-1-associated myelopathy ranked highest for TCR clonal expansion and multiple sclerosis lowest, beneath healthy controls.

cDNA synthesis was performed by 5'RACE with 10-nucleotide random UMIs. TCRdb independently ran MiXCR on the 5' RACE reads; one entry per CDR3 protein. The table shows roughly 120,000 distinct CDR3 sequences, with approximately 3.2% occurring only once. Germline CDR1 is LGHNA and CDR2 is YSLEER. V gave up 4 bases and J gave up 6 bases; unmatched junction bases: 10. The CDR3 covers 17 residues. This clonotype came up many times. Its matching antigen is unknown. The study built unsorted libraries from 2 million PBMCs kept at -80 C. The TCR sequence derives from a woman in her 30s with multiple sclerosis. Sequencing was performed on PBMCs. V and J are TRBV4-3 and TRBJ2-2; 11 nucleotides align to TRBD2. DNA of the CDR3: TGCGCCAGCAGCCCCACCGTAGCGGGGGGGGCCCCCGGGGAGCTGTTTTTT. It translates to CASSPTVAGGAPGELFF.